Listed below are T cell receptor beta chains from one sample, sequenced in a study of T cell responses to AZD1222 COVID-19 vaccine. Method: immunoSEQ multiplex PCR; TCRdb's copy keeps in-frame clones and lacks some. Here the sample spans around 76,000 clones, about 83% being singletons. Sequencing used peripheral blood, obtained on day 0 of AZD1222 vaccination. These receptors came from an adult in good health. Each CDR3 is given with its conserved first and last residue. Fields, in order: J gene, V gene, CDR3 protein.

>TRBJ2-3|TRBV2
CASSERWYHTDTQYF
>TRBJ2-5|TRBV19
CASSIPSRLETQYF
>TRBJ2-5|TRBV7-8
CASSPGLAGVRETQYF
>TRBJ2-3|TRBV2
CASRRDTWGTDTQYF
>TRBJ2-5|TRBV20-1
CSASRQGEETQYF
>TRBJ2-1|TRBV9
CASSVAASGGLDEQFF
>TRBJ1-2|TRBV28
CASTDFAENYGYTF
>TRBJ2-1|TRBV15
CATSSPSRGRNYNEQFF
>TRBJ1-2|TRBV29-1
CSVESDSTNYGYTF
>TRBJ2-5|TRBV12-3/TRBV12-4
CASSLGPGGTQYF
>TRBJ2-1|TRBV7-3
CASSLSSGSYNEQFF
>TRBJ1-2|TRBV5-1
CASSAENRVHGYTF
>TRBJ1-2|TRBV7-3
CASSRVEGEGYTF
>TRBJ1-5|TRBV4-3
CASSQLQGANQPQHF
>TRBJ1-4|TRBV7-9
CASRSSGGSEKLFF
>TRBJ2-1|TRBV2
CASSARGLSRNEQFF
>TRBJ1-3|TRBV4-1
CASSQDVDLNTIYF
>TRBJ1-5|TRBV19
CASSIWAGDQPQHF
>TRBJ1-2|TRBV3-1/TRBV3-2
CASSRGTAGRDYGYTF
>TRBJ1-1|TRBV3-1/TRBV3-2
CASSPQISGGTEAFF
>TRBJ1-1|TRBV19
CASSIGQPNTEAFF
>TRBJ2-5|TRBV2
CASSREVGETQYF
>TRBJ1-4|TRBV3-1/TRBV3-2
CASSQDDRVKEKLFF
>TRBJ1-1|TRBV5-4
CASSLEVWPLTEAFF
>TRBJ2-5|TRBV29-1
CSVEAMGWGREETQYF
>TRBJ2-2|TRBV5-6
CASSLEPHGAGELFF
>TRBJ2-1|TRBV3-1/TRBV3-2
CASSQLAGGPGYNEQFF